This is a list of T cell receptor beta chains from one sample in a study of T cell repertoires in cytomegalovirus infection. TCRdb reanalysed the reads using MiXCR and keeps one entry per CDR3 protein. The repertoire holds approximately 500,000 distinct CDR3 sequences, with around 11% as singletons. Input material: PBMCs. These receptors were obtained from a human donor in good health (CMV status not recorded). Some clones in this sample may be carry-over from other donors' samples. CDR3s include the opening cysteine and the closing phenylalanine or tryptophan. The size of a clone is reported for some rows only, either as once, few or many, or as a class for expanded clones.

CDR3: CASSLALGFATNEKLFF; length: 17; size: many; V: TRBV5-6
CDR3: CASSPPHGLAGESETQYF; length: 18; size: many; V: TRBV7-9
CDR3: CSARQGTWVRTEAFF; length: 15; size: many; V: TRBV20-1
CDR3: CASSYQGNYGYTF; length: 13; size: few; V: TRBV6-5
CDR3: CASSLTGLPDTQYF; length: 14; size: many; V: TRBV11-1
CDR3: CASSPRGRAQEGDTQYF; length: 17; size: few; V: TRBV4-2
CDR3: CSGGASPYQETQYF; length: 14; size: few; V: TRBV20-1
CDR3: CASSPPGAPKNIQYF; length: 15; size: NA; V: TRBV18
CDR3: CASSLVQGAGQPQHF; length: 15; size: many; V: TRBV7-2
CDR3: CASQDSYGYTF; length: 11; size: NA; V: TRBV28
CDR3: CASSAADRGPETQYF; length: 15; size: many; V: TRBV2
CDR3: CASSGQGAQETQYF; length: 14; size: many; V: TRBV5-1
CDR3: CSVDLREGQETQYF; length: 14; size: many; V: TRBV29-1
CDR3: CASSLRGRRGSGELFF; length: 16; size: few; V: TRBV9
CDR3: CASNPHGIPIQETQYF; length: 16; size: many; V: TRBV7-8
CDR3: CATSDQGLAGGADTQYF; length: 17; size: many; V: TRBV24-1
CDR3: CASSIDRGRVDEKLFF; length: 16; size: few; V: TRBV19
CDR3: CASTAAFETDTQYF; length: 14; size: many; V: TRBV19
CDR3: CAGSGGDNEQFF; length: 12; size: few; V: TRBV30
CDR3: CASSPPQGEGEQYF; length: 14; size: many; V: TRBV5-6
CDR3: CSVEDRASSGGHNEQFF; length: 17; size: many; V: TRBV29-1
CDR3: CASSLTSGRYVEQYF; length: 15; size: many; V: TRBV7-2
CDR3: CASSLTRRTGFNSPLHF; length: 17; size: NA; V: TRBV5-1
CDR3: CASSFGTSAGANVLTF; length: 16; size: NA; V: TRBV5-1
CDR3: CASTFALRAGVGFEQYF; length: 17; size: many; V: TRBV28
CDR3: CASSLGLPWNEQFF; length: 14; size: few; V: TRBV5-4
CDR3: CASSRDGDSYEQYF; length: 14; size: many; V: TRBV6-1
CDR3: CASSLVGTSGGTDTQYF; length: 17; size: many; V: TRBV5-4
CDR3: CASSLRGGLYGYTF; length: 14; size: NA; V: TRBV27
CDR3: CASRDTSNQPQHF; length: 13; size: many; V: TRBV19
CDR3: CSARMERPYNEQFF; length: 14; size: NA; V: TRBV20-1
CDR3: CASSSVRDRRYNSPLHF; length: 17; size: many; V: TRBV7-2
CDR3: CSAEGSPEEKLFF; length: 13; size: many; V: TRBV29-1
CDR3: CASSDDGLVEKLFF; length: 14; size: many; V: TRBV2
CDR3: CASSTPGSGPDTQYF; length: 15; size: few; V: TRBV28
CDR3: CANLTDHGYTF; length: 11; size: many; V: TRBV12-3/TRBV12-4
CDR3: CASSSGTGSMNTEAFF; length: 16; size: few; V: TRBV5-6
CDR3: CASRRGDRANTEAFF; length: 15; size: many; V: TRBV19
CDR3: CASSPGQGAPNQPQHF; length: 16; size: many; V: TRBV7-7
CDR3: CASSGTIYGYTF; length: 12; size: many; V: TRBV5-5
CDR3: CASSLKADYNEQFF; length: 14; size: NA; V: TRBV7-9
CDR3: CASSLAAAGGPRETQYF; length: 17; size: NA; V: TRBV5-3
CDR3: CASSYERGGNTEAFF; length: 15; size: few; V: TRBV6-6
CDR3: CANSPIPGFWFF; length: 12; size: many; V: TRBV7-2
CDR3: CASSPTGDFTDTQYF; length: 15; size: many; V: TRBV5-4
CDR3: CASSHGQANTGELFF; length: 15; size: many; V: TRBV5-1
CDR3: CASSLTGTGVNEQFF; length: 15; size: many; V: TRBV7-3
CDR3: CSVEYTDYEQYF; length: 12; size: NA; V: TRBV29-1
CDR3: CASSPLSPGATKNIQYF; length: 17; size: many; V: TRBV18
CDR3: CASSFRQGGDTQYF; length: 14; size: many; V: TRBV12-3/TRBV12-4
CDR3: CASSLDGPAEAFF; length: 13; size: many; V: TRBV7-2
CDR3: CASSANRKGYEQYF; length: 14; size: many; V: TRBV27
CDR3: CASSGGLAGTDTQYF; length: 15; size: many; V: TRBV2
CDR3: CASSQSNLAGAILAKNIQYF; length: 20; size: NA; V: TRBV23-1
CDR3: CASSLDSRNTEAFF; length: 14; size: few; V: TRBV5-1
CDR3: CSVDLDRPGNNEQFF; length: 15; size: few; V: TRBV29-1
CDR3: CASSQEAATYEQFF; length: 14; size: NA; V: TRBV4-2
CDR3: CASSMGQGGNYGYTF; length: 15; size: many; V: TRBV19
CDR3: CASGFTLDTEAFF; length: 13; size: many; V: TRBV12-3/TRBV12-4